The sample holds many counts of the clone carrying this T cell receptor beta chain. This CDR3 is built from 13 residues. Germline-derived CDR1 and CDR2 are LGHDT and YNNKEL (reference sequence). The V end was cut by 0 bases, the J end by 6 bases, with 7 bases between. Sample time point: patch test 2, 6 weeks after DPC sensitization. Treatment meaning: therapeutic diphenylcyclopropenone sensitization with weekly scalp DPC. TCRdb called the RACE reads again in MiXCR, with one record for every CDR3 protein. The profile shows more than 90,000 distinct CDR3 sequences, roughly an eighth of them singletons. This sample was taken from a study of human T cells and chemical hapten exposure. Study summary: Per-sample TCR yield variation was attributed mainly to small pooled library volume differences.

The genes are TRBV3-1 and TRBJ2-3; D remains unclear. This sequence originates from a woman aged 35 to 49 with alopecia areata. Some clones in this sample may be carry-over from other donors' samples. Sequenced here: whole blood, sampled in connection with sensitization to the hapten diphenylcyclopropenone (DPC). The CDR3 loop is CASSQDERDTQYF. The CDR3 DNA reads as TGTGCCAGCAGCCAAGATGAAAGGGATACGCAGTATTTT.